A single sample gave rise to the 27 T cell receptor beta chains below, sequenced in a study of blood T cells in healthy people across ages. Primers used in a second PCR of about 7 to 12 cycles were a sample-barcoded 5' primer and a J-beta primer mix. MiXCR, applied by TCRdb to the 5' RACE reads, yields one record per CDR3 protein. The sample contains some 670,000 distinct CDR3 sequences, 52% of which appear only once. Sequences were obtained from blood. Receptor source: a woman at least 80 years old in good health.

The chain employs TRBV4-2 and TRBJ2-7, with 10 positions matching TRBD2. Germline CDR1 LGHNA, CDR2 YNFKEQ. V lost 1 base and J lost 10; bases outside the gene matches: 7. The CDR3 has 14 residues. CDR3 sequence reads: CASSQGASGGTQYF. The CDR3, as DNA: TGTGCCAGCAGCCAAGGTGCTAGCGGGGGAACCCAGTACTTC.

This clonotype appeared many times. In DNA, the CDR3 is TGTGCCAGCAGCCTTGGGAAGGCTAGCGGGGGATACAATGAGCAGTTCTTC. Translated: CASSLGKASGGYNEQFF. The chain couples TRBV7-9 to TRBJ2-1; TRBD2 matches 10 bases. CDR3 size: 17 residues. CDR1 SEHNR and CDR2 FQNEAQ come from the germline V gene (reference sequence). V gave up 5 bases and J gave up 4 bases; unmatched junction bases: 11.

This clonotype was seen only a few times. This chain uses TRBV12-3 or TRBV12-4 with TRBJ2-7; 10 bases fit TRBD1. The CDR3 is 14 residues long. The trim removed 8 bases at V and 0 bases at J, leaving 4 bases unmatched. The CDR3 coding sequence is TGTGCCAGCTCGGGACAGGGGCGCTCCTACGAGCAGTACTTC. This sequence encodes CASSGQGRSYEQYF.

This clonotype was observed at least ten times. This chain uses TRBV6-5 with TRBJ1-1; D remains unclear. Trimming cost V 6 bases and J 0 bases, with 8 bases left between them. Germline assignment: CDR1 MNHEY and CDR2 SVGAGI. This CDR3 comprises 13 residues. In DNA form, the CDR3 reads TGTGCCAGCAGGAGGACCATGAACACTGAAGCTTTCTTT. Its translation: CASRRTMNTEAFF.

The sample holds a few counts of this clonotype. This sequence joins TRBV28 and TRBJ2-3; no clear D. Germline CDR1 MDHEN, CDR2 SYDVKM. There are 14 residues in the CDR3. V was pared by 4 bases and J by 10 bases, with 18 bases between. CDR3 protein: CASSSPHMESAQYF. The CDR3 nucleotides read TGTGCCAGCAGTTCGCCTCACATGGAAAGCGCGCAGTATTTT.

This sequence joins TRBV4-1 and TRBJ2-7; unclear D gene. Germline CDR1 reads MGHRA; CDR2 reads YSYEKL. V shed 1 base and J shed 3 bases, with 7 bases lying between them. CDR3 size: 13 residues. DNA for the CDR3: TGCGCCAGCAGCCAAGGGCAGCGCTACGAGCAGTACTTC. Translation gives CASSQGQRYEQYF.

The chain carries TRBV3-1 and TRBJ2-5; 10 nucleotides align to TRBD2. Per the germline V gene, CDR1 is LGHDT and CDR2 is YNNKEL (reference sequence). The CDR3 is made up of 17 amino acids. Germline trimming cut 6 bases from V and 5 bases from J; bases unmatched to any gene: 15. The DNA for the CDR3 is TGTGCCAGCAGTCGAGAGCTCAGTAGCGGGGGGATGGAGACCCAGTACTTC. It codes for CASSRELSSGGMETQYF.

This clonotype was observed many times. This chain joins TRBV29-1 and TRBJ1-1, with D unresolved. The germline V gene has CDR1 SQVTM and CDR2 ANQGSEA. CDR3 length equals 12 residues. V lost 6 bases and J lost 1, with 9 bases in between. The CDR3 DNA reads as TGCAGCGTCCAGACCGCGAACACTGAAGCTTTCTTT. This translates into CSVQTANTEAFF.

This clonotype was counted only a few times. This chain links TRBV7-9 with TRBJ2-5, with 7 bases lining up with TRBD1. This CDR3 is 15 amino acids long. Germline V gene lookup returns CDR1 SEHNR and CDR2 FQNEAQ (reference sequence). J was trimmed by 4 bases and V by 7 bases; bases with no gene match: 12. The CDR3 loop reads CASTGDSRAPETQYF. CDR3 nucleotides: TGTGCCAGCACCGGGGACAGTAGAGCTCCAGAGACCCAGTACTTC.

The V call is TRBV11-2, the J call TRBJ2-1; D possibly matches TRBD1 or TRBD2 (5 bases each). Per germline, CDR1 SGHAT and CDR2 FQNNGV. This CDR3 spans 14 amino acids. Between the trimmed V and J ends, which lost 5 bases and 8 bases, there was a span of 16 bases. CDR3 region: CASSHPGLGDEQFF. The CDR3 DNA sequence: TGTGCCAGCAGCCACCCGGGGTTGGGGGATGAGCAGTTCTTC.

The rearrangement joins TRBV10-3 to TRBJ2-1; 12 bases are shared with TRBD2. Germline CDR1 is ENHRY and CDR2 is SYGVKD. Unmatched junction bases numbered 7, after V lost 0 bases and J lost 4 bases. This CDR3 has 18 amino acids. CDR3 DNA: TGTGCCATCAGTGAGTCCTCGGGGACTAGCGGGCGGTACAATGAGCAGTTCTTC. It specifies CAISESSGTSGRYNEQFF.

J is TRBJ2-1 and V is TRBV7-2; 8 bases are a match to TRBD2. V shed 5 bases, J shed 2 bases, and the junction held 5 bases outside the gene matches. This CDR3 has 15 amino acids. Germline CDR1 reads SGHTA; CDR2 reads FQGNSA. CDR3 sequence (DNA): TGTGCCAGCAGCCTTAGCGGGATTGCCTACAATGAGCAGTTCTTC. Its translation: CASSLSGIAYNEQFF.

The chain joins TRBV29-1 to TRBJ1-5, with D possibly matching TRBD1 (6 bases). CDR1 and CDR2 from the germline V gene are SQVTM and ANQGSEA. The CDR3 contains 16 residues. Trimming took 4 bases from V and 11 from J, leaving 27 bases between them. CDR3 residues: CSVAGMGGRGTTAQHF. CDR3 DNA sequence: TGCAGCGTTGCCGGAATGGGGGGGAGGGGGACAACAGCCCAGCATTTT.

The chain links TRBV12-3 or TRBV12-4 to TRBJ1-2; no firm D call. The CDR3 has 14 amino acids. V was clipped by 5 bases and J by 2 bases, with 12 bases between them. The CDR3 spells CASSPTTRNYGYTF. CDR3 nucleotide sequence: TGTGCCAGCAGTCCCACCACCAGGAACTATGGCTACACCTTC.

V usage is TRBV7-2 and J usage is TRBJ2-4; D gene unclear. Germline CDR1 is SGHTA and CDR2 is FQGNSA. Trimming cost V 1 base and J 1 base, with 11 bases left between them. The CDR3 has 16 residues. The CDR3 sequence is CASSLDQDSAKNIQYF. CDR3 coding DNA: TGTGCCAGCAGCTTAGATCAGGATTCGGCCAAAAACATTCAGTACTTC.

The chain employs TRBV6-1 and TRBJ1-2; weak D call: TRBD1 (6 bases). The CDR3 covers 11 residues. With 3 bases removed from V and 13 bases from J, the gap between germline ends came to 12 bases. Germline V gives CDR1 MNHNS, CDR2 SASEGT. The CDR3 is CASSDPGAATF. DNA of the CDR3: TGTGCCAGCAGTGACCCAGGGGCCGCCACCTTC.

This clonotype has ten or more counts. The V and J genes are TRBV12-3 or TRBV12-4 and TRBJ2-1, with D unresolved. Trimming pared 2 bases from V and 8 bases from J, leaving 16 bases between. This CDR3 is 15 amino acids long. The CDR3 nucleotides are TGTGCCAGCAGTTTATCGATACCCGGGTCAGATGAGCAGTTCTTC. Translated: CASSLSIPGSDEQFF.

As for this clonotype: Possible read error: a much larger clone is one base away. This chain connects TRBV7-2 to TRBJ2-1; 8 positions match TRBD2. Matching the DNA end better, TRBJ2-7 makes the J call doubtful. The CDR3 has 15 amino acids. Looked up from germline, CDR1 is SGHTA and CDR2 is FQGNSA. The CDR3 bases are TGTGCCAGCAGTACATATAGCGGGGCTTACAATGAGCAGTACTTC. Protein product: CASSTYSGAYNEQYF.

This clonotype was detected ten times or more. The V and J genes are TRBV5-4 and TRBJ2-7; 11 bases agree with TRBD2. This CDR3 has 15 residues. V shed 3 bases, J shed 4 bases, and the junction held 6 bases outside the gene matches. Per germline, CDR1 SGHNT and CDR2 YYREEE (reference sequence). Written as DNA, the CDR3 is TGTGCCAGCAGCTCCGGGACTAGCGGAGAATACGAGCAGTACTTC. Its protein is CASSSGTSGEYEQYF. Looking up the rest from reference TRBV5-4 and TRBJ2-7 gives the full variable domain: ETGVTQSPTHLIKTRGQQVTLRCSSQSGHNTVSWYQQALGQGPQFIFQYYREEENGRGNFPPRFSGLQFPNYSSELNVNALELDDSALYLCASSSGTSGEYEQYFGPGTRLTVT.

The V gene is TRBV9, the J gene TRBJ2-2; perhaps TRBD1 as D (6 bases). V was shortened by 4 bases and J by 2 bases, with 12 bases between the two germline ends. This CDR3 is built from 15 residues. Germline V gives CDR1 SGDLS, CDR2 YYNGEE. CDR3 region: CASSLMGANTGELFF. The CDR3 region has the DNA TGTGCCAGCAGCCTAATGGGGGCCAACACCGGGGAGCTGTTTTTT.

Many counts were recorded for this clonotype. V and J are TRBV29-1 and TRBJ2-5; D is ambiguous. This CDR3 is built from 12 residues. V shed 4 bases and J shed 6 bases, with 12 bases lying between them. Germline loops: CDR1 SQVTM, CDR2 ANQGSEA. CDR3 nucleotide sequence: TGCAGCGTTGGGTTGAGACGGCAGACCCAGTACTTC. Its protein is CSVGLRRQTQYF.

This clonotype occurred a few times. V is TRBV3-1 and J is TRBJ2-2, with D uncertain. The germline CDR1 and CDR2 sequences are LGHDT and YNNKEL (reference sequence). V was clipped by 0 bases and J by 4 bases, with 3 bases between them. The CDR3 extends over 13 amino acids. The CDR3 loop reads CASSQDVTGELFF. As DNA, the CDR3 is TGTGCCAGCAGCCAAGATGTCACCGGGGAGCTGTTTTTT.

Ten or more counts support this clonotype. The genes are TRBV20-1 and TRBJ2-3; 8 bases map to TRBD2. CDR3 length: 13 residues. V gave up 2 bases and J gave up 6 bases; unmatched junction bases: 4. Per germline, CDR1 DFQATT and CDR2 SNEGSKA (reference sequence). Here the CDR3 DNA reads TGCAGTGCTAGAACGAGCGGGGGTGATACGCAGTATTTT. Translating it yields CSARTSGGDTQYF.

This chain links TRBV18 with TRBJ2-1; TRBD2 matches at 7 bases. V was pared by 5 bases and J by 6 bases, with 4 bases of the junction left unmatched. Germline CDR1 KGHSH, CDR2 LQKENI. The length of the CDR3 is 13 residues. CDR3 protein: CASSDTSVNEQFF. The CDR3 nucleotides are TGTGCCAGCTCAGATACTAGCGTCAATGAGCAGTTCTTC.

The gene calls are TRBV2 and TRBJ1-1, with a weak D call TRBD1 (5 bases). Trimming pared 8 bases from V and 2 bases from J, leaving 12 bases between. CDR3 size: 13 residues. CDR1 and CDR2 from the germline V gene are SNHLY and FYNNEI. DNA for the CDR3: TGTGCCAGCTCCGCCCAGGGAAACACTGAAGCTTTCTTT. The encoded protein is CASSAQGNTEAFF.

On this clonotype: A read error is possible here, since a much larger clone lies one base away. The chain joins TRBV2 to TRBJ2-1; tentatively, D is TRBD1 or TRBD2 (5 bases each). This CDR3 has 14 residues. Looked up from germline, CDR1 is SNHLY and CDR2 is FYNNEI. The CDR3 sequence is CASKMRGNYNEKFF. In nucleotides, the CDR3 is TGTGCCAGCAAGATGAGGGGTAACTACAATGAGAAGTTCTTC.

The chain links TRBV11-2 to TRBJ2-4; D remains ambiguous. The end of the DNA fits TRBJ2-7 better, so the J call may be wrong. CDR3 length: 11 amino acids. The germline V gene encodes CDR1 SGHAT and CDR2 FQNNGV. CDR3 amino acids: CASSIQYEQYF. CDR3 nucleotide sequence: TGTGCCAGCAGCATACAGTACGAGCAGTACTTC.